This is a list of T cell receptor beta chains from one sample in a study of T cells in Graves' hyperthyroidism and ophthalmopathy. A single record per CDR3 protein comes from TCRdb applying MiXCR to the multiplex PCR reads. Of a few hundred thousand distinct CDR3 sequences in the sample, more than 15% are singletons; the top ten hold around 3.5%. The sample consisted of blood. Receptors were obtained from a woman aged 35 to 49 with Graves' ophthalmopathy. CDR3s include the opening cysteine and the closing phenylalanine or tryptophan. A D gene is named only where the DNA matches it firmly. Clone size is given for some rows only: seen once, a few or many times, or a class if the clone is expanded.

TRBJ2-7	many	TRBD2	TRBV18	CASSPGLAIYEQYF	TGTGCCAGCTCACCCGGACTAGCAATCTACGAGCAGTACTTC
TRBJ1-2	NA	TRBD1	TRBV6-1	CASSEPFGTGELGYTF	TGTGCCAGCAGTGAACCATTTGGGACAGGGGAACTTGGCTACACCTTC
TRBJ2-5	NA	NA	TRBV10-3	CAISEDQETQYF	TGTGCCATCAGTGAGGACCAAGAGACCCAGTACTTC
TRBJ1-5	many	NA	TRBV19	CASSIDSGAINQPQHF	TGTGCCAGTAGTATAGATTCGGGGGCAATCAATCAGCCCCAGCATTTT
TRBJ2-7	many	NA	TRBV3-1	CASSQHRTYEQYF	TGTGCCAGCAGCCAACACAGAACCTACGAGCAGTACTTC
TRBJ2-7	many	TRBD2	TRBV20-1	CSARGAVGLAAGYEQYF	TGCAGTGCTAGAGGGGCTGTGGGACTAGCGGCCGGCTACGAGCAGTACTTC
TRBJ2-5	NA	NA	TRBV20-1	CSASRGVKTQYF	TGCAGTGCTAGCCGCGGGGTGAAGACCCAGTACTTC
TRBJ1-1	many	NA	TRBV28	CASLERAGGTEAFF	TGTGCCAGCCTAGAGCGGGCCGGGGGCACTGAAGCTTTCTTT
TRBJ2-1	many	NA	TRBV30	CAWRVGGSYNEQFF	TGTGCCTGGAGGGTAGGTGGCTCCTACAATGAGCAGTTCTTC
TRBJ2-7	NA	TRBD2	TRBV10-3	CASGRIYEQYF	TGTGCCAGCGGGAGAATCTACGAGCAGTACTTC
TRBJ1-2	many	NA	TRBV30	CAWSVRDGYTF	TGTGCCTGGAGTGTTAGAGACGGCTACACCTTC
TRBJ2-3	many	NA	TRBV7-3	CASSLGLQTVDTQYF	TGTGCCAGCAGCTTAGGGCTCCAGACCGTTGATACGCAGTATTTT
TRBJ1-5	NA	TRBD1	TRBV19	CASSALPGTGNPPYRQPQHF	TGTGCCAGTAGTGCCCTCCCCGGGACAGGGAATCCCCCCTATCGCCAGCCCCAGCATTTT
TRBJ1-1	NA	TRBD1	TRBV10-3	CAAKQGAETEAFF	TGTGCCGCAAAACAGGGGGCAGAGACTGAAGCTTTCTTT
TRBJ1-6	NA	TRBD1	TRBV27	CATANRDRNSPLHF	TGTGCCACCGCGAATCGGGACAGAAATTCACCCCTCCACTTT
TRBJ1-5	NA	NA	TRBV19	CASSIKNRAHNQPQHF	TGTGCCAGTAGTATAAAGAACCGGGCCCACAATCAGCCCCAGCATTTT
TRBJ2-3	NA	NA	TRBV30	CAWADGNTDTQYF	TGTGCCTGGGCCGATGGAAACACAGATACGCAGTATTTT
TRBJ2-7	few	NA	TRBV4-2	CASSQTGGHSYEQYF	TGTGCCAGCAGCCAAACGGGCGGGCACTCCTACGAGCAGTACTTC
TRBJ2-5	many	TRBD2	TRBV28	CASSASGTRGSQETQYF	TGTGCCAGCAGTGCGTCCGGGACTAGAGGGTCTCAAGAGACCCAGTACTTC
TRBJ2-1	NA	NA	TRBV7-2	CASSLGFRVNEQFF	TGTGCCAGCAGCTTAGGGTTTAGGGTGAATGAGCAGTTCTTC
TRBJ1-4	few	NA	TRBV13	CASSQRARGFEKLFF	TGTGCCAGCAGCCAAAGGGCCAGGGGTTTTGAAAAACTGTTTTTT
TRBJ1-1	many	NA	TRBV2	CASRAQRGGGTEAFF	TGTGCCAGCAGGGCTCAGCGAGGGGGGGGCACTGAAGCTTTCTTT
TRBJ2-1	NA	TRBD2	TRBV18	CASSFRLSGVTHNEQFF	TGTGCCAGCTCATTCCGACTTAGCGGGGTTACCCACAATGAGCAGTTCTTC
TRBJ2-1	many	NA	TRBV11-2	CASSLAKLRNEQFF	TGTGCCAGCAGCTTAGCTAAACTTCGCAATGAGCAGTTCTTC
TRBJ2-7	NA	TRBD2	TRBV27	CASSLTSRYEQYF	TGTGCCAGCAGTTTGACTAGCCGGTACGAGCAGTACTTC
TRBJ2-1	many	TRBD2	TRBV13	CASSATSGREIEQFF	TGTGCCAGCAGCGCGACTAGCGGGAGGGAGATTGAGCAGTTCTTC
TRBJ2-5	many	TRBD2	TRBV6-1	CASSRDPSGGETQYF	TGTGCCAGCAGTCGAGACCCTAGCGGGGGAGAGACCCAGTACTTC
TRBJ2-1	NA	TRBD1	TRBV7-9	CASSWDRGRRNEQFF	TGTGCCAGCAGCTGGGACAGGGGGCGCAGGAATGAGCAGTTCTTC
TRBJ2-1	many	TRBD2	TRBV11-2	CASSQLAGGLVGEQFF	TGTGCCAGCAGTCAACTAGCGGGAGGGTTGGTGGGTGAGCAGTTCTTC
TRBJ2-3	many	TRBD2	TRBV11-3	CASSPQLIAGGPDTQYF	TGTGCCAGCAGCCCGCAGCTTATAGCGGGGGGGCCGGATACGCAGTATTTT
TRBJ1-1	many	NA	TRBV2	CASAGEGGNTEAFF	TGTGCCAGCGCTGGAGAGGGCGGGAACACTGAAGCTTTCTTT
TRBJ1-5	NA	TRBD1	TRBV5-6	CASSSWTGFSNQPQHF	TGTGCCAGCAGCTCCTGGACAGGGTTTAGCAATCAGCCCCAGCATTTT
TRBJ1-1	many	NA	TRBV20-1	CSARDGGAEAFF	TGCAGTGCTAGAGATGGGGGGGCTGAAGCTTTCTTT
TRBJ1-2	many	NA	TRBV27	CASSFGGPGGYTF	TGTGCCAGCAGTTTTGGCGGGCCGGGAGGCTACACCTTC
TRBJ2-1	NA	TRBD2	TRBV9	CASSVAGGPGEQFF	TGTGCCAGCAGCGTAGCGGGAGGGCCTGGTGAGCAGTTCTTC
TRBJ2-5	many	TRBD1	TRBV28	CASSLGGTGARQYF	TGTGCCAGCAGTTTAGGCGGGACAGGGGCGCGCCAGTACTTC
TRBJ1-6	few	NA	TRBV18	CASSPSDRPGSPLHF	TGTGCCAGCTCACCCTCCGACCGGCCGGGGTCACCCCTCCACTTT
TRBJ1-1	once	TRBD1	TRBV10-3	CATRRDSLNTEAFF	TGTGCCACACGGAGGGACAGTTTGAACACTGAAGCTTTCTTT
TRBJ2-5	many	NA	TRBV29-1	CSVEVSQETQYF	TGCAGCGTTGAAGTGAGTCAAGAGACCCAGTACTTC
TRBJ2-1	NA	NA	TRBV24-1	CATSGLTGSEQFF	TGTGCCACCAGTGGGTTAACAGGTAGTGAGCAGTTCTTC
TRBJ2-2	NA	TRBD2	TRBV6-2/TRBV6-3	CASRKASGERTGELFF	TGTGCCAGCAGAAAGGCCAGCGGGGAGCGCACCGGGGAGCTGTTTTTT
TRBJ2-5	many	NA	TRBV6-5	CASSYAGLEYQETQYF	TGTGCCAGCAGTTACGCTGGGCTAGAGTACCAAGAGACCCAGTACTTC
TRBJ2-5	many	TRBD2	TRBV11-2	CASSSPHDSGGGETQYF	TGTGCCAGCAGCTCCCCCCACGATAGCGGGGGAGGGGAGACCCAGTACTTC
TRBJ1-1	few	NA	TRBV7-9	CASSLAPTANTEAFF	TGTGCCAGCAGCTTAGCGCCGACAGCCAACACTGAAGCTTTCTTT
TRBJ2-5	few	NA	TRBV10-3	CAISARPGQETQYF	TGTGCCATCAGTGCCCGACCAGGCCAAGAGACCCAGTACTTC
TRBJ2-2	NA	NA	TRBV4-1	CASSQGAGPATGELFF	TGCGCCAGCAGCCAAGGGGCGGGCCCCGCGACCGGGGAGCTGTTTTTT
TRBJ1-1	many	TRBD1	TRBV12-3/TRBV12-4	CASRLGQENTEAFF	TGTGCCAGCAGGCTCGGACAGGAGAACACTGAAGCTTTCTTT